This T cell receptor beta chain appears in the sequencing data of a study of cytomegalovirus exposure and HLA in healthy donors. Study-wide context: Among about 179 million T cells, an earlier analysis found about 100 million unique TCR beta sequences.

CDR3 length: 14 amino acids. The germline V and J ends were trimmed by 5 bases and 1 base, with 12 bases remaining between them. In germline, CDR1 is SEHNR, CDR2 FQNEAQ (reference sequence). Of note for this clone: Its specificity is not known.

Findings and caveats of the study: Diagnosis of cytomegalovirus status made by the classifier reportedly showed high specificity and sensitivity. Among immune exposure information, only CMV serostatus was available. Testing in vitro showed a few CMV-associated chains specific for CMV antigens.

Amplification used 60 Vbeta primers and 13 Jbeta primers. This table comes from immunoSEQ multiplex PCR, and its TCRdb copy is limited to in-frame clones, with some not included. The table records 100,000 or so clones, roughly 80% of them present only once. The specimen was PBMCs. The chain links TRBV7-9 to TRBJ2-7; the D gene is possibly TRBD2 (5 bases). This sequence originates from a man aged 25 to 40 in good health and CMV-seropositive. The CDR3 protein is CASSRGSGSYEQYF. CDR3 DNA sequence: TGTGCCAGCAGCCGGGGAAGTGGTTCCTACGAGCAGTACTTC.